The clone carrying this TCR beta chain was observed a handful of times. The target antigen is unknown. The V end was cut by 5 bases, the J end by 6 bases, with 14 bases between. This CDR3 region has 14 residues. In germline, CDR1 is MNHEY, CDR2 SMNVEV (reference sequence). Library preparation tagged each individual cDNA molecule with a unique molecular identifier. TCRdb recomputed calls from the RACE reads with MiXCR, one row per CDR3 protein. Among fewer than 130,000 distinct CDR3 sequences listed, approximately 10% were seen once. This sample stems from a study of human T cells and chemical hapten exposure. The study's findings and limits: Versus controls, significantly more large CDR3 similarity clusters arose from expanded TCRs. PT1 expanded TCR counts correlated positively with patch test score.

As to time point: patch test 1, 2 weeks after DPC sensitization. This sample's treatment: therapeutic diphenylcyclopropenone sensitization with weekly scalp DPC. The source material was whole blood, sampled in connection with sensitization to the hapten diphenylcyclopropenone (DPC). The sequence was obtained from a woman between 40 and 55 years old with alopecia areata. Some clones in this sample may be carry-over from other donors' samples. This chain connects TRBV27 to TRBJ1-5, with D perhaps matching TRBD1 (5 bases). This CDR3 is CASSGRDGVQPQHF. The CDR3 DNA sequence: TGTGCCAGCAGTGGCCGGGACGGGGTTCAGCCCCAGCATTTT.